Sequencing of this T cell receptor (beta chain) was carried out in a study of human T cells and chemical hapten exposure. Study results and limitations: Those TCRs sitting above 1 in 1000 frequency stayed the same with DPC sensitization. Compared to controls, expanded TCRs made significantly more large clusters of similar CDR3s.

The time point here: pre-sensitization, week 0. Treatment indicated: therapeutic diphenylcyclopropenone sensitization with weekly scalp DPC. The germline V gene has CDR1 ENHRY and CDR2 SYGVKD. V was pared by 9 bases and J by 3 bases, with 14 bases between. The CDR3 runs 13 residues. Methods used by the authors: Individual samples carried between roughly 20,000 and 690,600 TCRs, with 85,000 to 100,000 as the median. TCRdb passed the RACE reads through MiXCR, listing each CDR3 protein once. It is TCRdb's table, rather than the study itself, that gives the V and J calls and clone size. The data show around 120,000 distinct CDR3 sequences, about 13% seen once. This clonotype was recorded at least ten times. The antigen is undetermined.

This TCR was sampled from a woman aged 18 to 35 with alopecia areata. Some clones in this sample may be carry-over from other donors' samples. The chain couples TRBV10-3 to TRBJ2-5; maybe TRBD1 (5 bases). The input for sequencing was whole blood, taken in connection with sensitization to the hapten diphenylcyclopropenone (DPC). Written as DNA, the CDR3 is TGTGCCATAGGACACGGCTCGGAAGAGACCCAGTACTTC. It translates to CAIGHGSEETQYF.